These T cell receptor beta chains were read from a single sample in a study of T cells in Graves' hyperthyroidism and ophthalmopathy. One entry per CDR3 protein results from TCRdb running MiXCR on the multiplex PCR reads. This sample carries hundreds of thousands of distinct CDR3 sequences, roughly 24% of them seen once, and the ten largest clones take about 11%. The sample comprised blood. These receptors were collected from a woman aged 25 to 39 with Graves' ophthalmopathy. The CDR3 runs from the conserved cysteine through the conserved F or W. Fields, in order: J gene, V gene, CDR3 length, clone size, D gene, CDR3 protein, CDR3 DNA. The D gene is left open where the match is weak. A clone size is listed for some rows: how often the clone was seen (once, few, many), or a class if it is expanded.

j_call: TRBJ1-2
v_call: TRBV30
cdr3_length: 14
clone_size: many
d_call: TRBD1
cdr3_aa: CAMTGGLPNYGYTF
cdr3_nt: TGTGCGATGACAGGGGGCCTACCTAACTATGGCTACACCTTC

j_call: TRBJ2-1
v_call: TRBV2
cdr3_length: 15
clone_size: few
d_call: TRBD2
cdr3_aa: CASTGLAGGWNEQFF
cdr3_nt: TGTGCCAGCACCGGACTAGCGGGGGGGTGGAATGAGCAGTTCTTC

j_call: TRBJ1-1
v_call: TRBV7-8
cdr3_length: 13
clone_size: few
d_call: -
cdr3_aa: CASARGDGTEAFF
cdr3_nt: TGTGCCAGCGCCAGAGGGGACGGCACTGAAGCTTTCTTT

j_call: TRBJ2-7
v_call: TRBV27
cdr3_length: 15
clone_size: -
d_call: TRBD1
cdr3_aa: CASSFSGTGVYEQYF
cdr3_nt: TGTGCCAGCAGTTTCTCCGGGACAGGGGTCTACGAGCAGTACTTC

j_call: TRBJ2-7
v_call: TRBV6-2/TRBV6-3
cdr3_length: 11
clone_size: many
d_call: -
cdr3_aa: CASSPRGVQYF
cdr3_nt: TGTGCCAGCAGTCCCCGGGGAGTGCAGTACTTC

j_call: TRBJ1-1
v_call: TRBV20-1
cdr3_length: 13
clone_size: many
d_call: -
cdr3_aa: CSASLGMNTEAFF
cdr3_nt: TGCAGTGCTAGCTTGGGGATGAACACTGAAGCTTTCTTT

j_call: TRBJ1-5
v_call: TRBV4-3
cdr3_length: 16
clone_size: many
d_call: -
cdr3_aa: CASSQMAGGSNQPQHF
cdr3_nt: TGCGCCAGCAGCCAAATGGCTGGGGGCAGCAATCAGCCCCAGCATTTT

j_call: TRBJ2-3
v_call: TRBV7-2
cdr3_length: 12
clone_size: few
d_call: -
cdr3_aa: CASTDFHDTQYF
cdr3_nt: TGTGCCAGCACCGATTTTCACGATACGCAGTATTTT

j_call: TRBJ1-5
v_call: TRBV28
cdr3_length: 15
clone_size: many
d_call: -
cdr3_aa: CASRRRGVSNQPQHF
cdr3_nt: TGTGCCAGCAGGAGGAGGGGGGTTAGCAATCAGCCCCAGCATTTT

j_call: TRBJ2-4
v_call: TRBV6-1
cdr3_length: 14
clone_size: many
d_call: TRBD1
cdr3_aa: CASSLDRESAIQYF
cdr3_nt: TGTGCCAGCAGCCTTGACAGGGAAAGTGCCATTCAGTACTTC

j_call: TRBJ2-5
v_call: TRBV11-2
cdr3_length: 17
clone_size: few
d_call: TRBD2
cdr3_aa: CASSPSRSGGAGETQYF
cdr3_nt: TGTGCCAGCAGCCCCTCTAGATCGGGGGGGGCCGGAGAGACCCAGTACTTC

j_call: TRBJ1-3
v_call: TRBV12-3/TRBV12-4
cdr3_length: 16
clone_size: -
d_call: -
cdr3_aa: CASSFVGGHSGNTIYF
cdr3_nt: TGTGCCAGCAGTTTTGTCGGGGGGCACTCTGGAAACACCATATATTTT

j_call: TRBJ2-7
v_call: TRBV29-1
cdr3_length: 14
clone_size: -
d_call: -
cdr3_aa: CSVEAGLSLQGQYF
cdr3_nt: TGCAGCGTTGAAGCGGGACTTTCGCTACAAGGGCAGTACTTC

j_call: TRBJ1-2
v_call: TRBV7-9
cdr3_length: 15
clone_size: many
d_call: -
cdr3_aa: CASSLALRGSNGYTF
cdr3_nt: TGTGCCAGCAGCTTAGCCCTTAGAGGGTCGAATGGCTACACCTTC

j_call: TRBJ2-1
v_call: TRBV6-2/TRBV6-3
cdr3_length: 15
clone_size: many
d_call: TRBD1
cdr3_aa: CASSLTGVRDNEQFF
cdr3_nt: TGTGCCAGCAGCTTGACAGGGGTTAGGGACAATGAGCAGTTCTTC

j_call: TRBJ2-7
v_call: TRBV30
cdr3_length: 15
clone_size: few
d_call: -
cdr3_aa: CAWSVRARDSYEQYF
cdr3_nt: TGTGCCTGGAGTGTACGTGCCAGGGACTCCTACGAGCAGTACTTC

j_call: TRBJ2-2
v_call: TRBV10-3
cdr3_length: 13
clone_size: many
d_call: -
cdr3_aa: CATGQINTGELFF
cdr3_nt: TGTGCCACCGGACAGATTAACACCGGGGAGCTGTTTTTT

j_call: TRBJ2-2
v_call: TRBV6-1
cdr3_length: 15
clone_size: few
d_call: -
cdr3_aa: CASSDPRQGTGELFF
cdr3_nt: TGTGCCAGCAGTGACCCCCGGCAGGGCACCGGGGAGCTGTTTTTT

j_call: TRBJ1-2
v_call: TRBV2
cdr3_length: 16
clone_size: many
d_call: TRBD1
cdr3_aa: CASSPQGGISGNGYTF
cdr3_nt: TGTGCCAGCAGCCCACAGGGGGGCATATCGGGGAATGGCTACACCTTC

j_call: TRBJ1-2
v_call: TRBV20-1
cdr3_length: 15
clone_size: many
d_call: -
cdr3_aa: CSARNPTGLSYGYTF
cdr3_nt: TGCAGTGCTAGGAATCCGACAGGCCTTAGCTATGGCTACACCTTC

j_call: TRBJ1-5
v_call: TRBV12-5
cdr3_length: 16
clone_size: -
d_call: -
cdr3_aa: CASGLVHGEGNQPQHF
cdr3_nt: TGTGCTAGTGGTTTGGTACACGGGGAGGGCAATCAGCCCCAGCATTTT

j_call: TRBJ2-3
v_call: TRBV5-1
cdr3_length: 13
clone_size: -
d_call: TRBD1
cdr3_aa: CACKQGYADTQYF
cdr3_nt: TGCGCCTGCAAACAGGGGTACGCAGATACGCAGTATTTT

j_call: TRBJ1-5
v_call: TRBV6-5
cdr3_length: 18
clone_size: many
d_call: TRBD1
cdr3_aa: CASSSPGQGALPDQPQHF
cdr3_nt: TGTGCCAGCAGTTCCCCGGGACAGGGGGCGCTCCCCGATCAGCCCCAGCATTTT

j_call: TRBJ1-5
v_call: TRBV12-3/TRBV12-4
cdr3_length: 15
clone_size: -
d_call: -
cdr3_aa: CASSADRAGRQPQHF
cdr3_nt: TGTGCCAGCAGTGCGGACCGAGCTGGGAGGCAGCCCCAGCATTTT

j_call: TRBJ1-5
v_call: TRBV5-6
cdr3_length: 16
clone_size: many
d_call: -
cdr3_aa: CASSSGPTRGNQPQHF
cdr3_nt: TGTGCCAGCAGCTCAGGACCGACGAGGGGCAATCAGCCCCAGCATTTT

j_call: TRBJ1-6
v_call: TRBV4-3
cdr3_length: 14
clone_size: -
d_call: -
cdr3_aa: CASSQDPPNSPLHF
cdr3_nt: TGCGCCAGCAGCCAAGATCCGCCTAATTCACCCCTCCACTTT

j_call: TRBJ1-5
v_call: TRBV12-3/TRBV12-4
cdr3_length: 16
clone_size: -
d_call: -
cdr3_aa: CASSLGGAGSNQPQHF
cdr3_nt: TGTGCCAGCAGTTTAGGAGGGGCAGGGAGCAATCAGCCCCAGCATTTT

j_call: TRBJ1-5
v_call: TRBV5-1
cdr3_length: 13
clone_size: many
d_call: -
cdr3_aa: CASSLEGWQPQHF
cdr3_nt: TGCGCCAGCAGCTTGGAGGGTTGGCAGCCCCAGCATTTT

j_call: TRBJ2-7
v_call: TRBV12-3/TRBV12-4
cdr3_length: 16
clone_size: once
d_call: -
cdr3_aa: CASSYSTRLGSYEQYF
cdr3_nt: TGTGCCAGCAGTTACTCGACTCGGCTAGGTTCCTACGAGCAGTACTTC

j_call: TRBJ2-5
v_call: TRBV5-1
cdr3_length: 16
clone_size: many
d_call: -
cdr3_aa: CASSQGSWVGKETQYF
cdr3_nt: TGCGCCAGCAGCCAAGGCTCCTGGGTGGGGAAAGAGACCCAGTACTTC

j_call: TRBJ2-3
v_call: TRBV20-1
cdr3_length: 11
clone_size: many
d_call: -
cdr3_aa: CSARTVDTQYF
cdr3_nt: TGCAGTGCAAGGACAGTCGATACGCAGTATTTT

j_call: TRBJ2-5
v_call: TRBV7-3
cdr3_length: 13
clone_size: many
d_call: -
cdr3_aa: CASSLRPGETQYF
cdr3_nt: TGTGCCAGCAGTTTGAGGCCGGGGGAGACCCAGTACTTC

j_call: TRBJ1-1
v_call: TRBV29-1
cdr3_length: 12
clone_size: -
d_call: -
cdr3_aa: CSVEGGQGSAFF
cdr3_nt: TGCAGCGTTGAAGGCGGGCAGGGATCAGCTTTCTTT

j_call: TRBJ1-2
v_call: TRBV5-1
cdr3_length: 13
clone_size: many
d_call: TRBD1
cdr3_aa: CASRVAGGNGYTF
cdr3_nt: TGCGCCAGCAGGGTCGCAGGGGGGAATGGCTACACCTTC

j_call: TRBJ1-1
v_call: TRBV27
cdr3_length: 15
clone_size: -
d_call: -
cdr3_aa: CASSLSGGENTEAFF
cdr3_nt: TGTGCCAGCAGTTTATCTGGAGGGGAGAACACTGAAGCTTTCTTT

j_call: TRBJ2-7
v_call: TRBV18
cdr3_length: 12
clone_size: many
d_call: -
cdr3_aa: CASSRTSGVQYF
cdr3_nt: TGTGCCAGCTCACGCACCTCCGGGGTGCAGTACTTC

j_call: TRBJ1-2
v_call: TRBV7-2
cdr3_length: 15
clone_size: many
d_call: TRBD1
cdr3_aa: CASSLAVDRGKGYTF
cdr3_nt: TGTGCCAGCAGCTTAGCGGTGGACAGGGGGAAAGGCTACACCTTC

j_call: TRBJ1-1
v_call: TRBV2
cdr3_length: 12
clone_size: many
d_call: -
cdr3_aa: CARGPENTEAFF
cdr3_nt: TGTGCCAGGGGGCCGGAGAACACTGAAGCTTTCTTT

j_call: TRBJ2-1
v_call: TRBV27
cdr3_length: 16
clone_size: -
d_call: TRBD2
cdr3_aa: CASSLWFGGGRNEQFF
cdr3_nt: TGTGCCAGCAGTTTATGGTTCGGGGGGGGGCGCAATGAGCAGTTCTTC

j_call: TRBJ2-5
v_call: TRBV2
cdr3_length: 14
clone_size: -
d_call: -
cdr3_aa: CASSPESTQETQYF
cdr3_nt: TGTGCCAGCAGCCCCGAGAGCACGCAAGAGACCCAGTACTTC

j_call: TRBJ1-2
v_call: TRBV12-3/TRBV12-4
cdr3_length: 16
clone_size: -
d_call: TRBD1
cdr3_aa: CASSFRGQESNYGYTF
cdr3_nt: TGTGCCAGCAGTTTTCGCGGACAGGAGTCCAACTATGGCTACACCTTC

j_call: TRBJ2-2
v_call: TRBV6-1
cdr3_length: 14
clone_size: many
d_call: TRBD1
cdr3_aa: CASRQGQGAGELFF
cdr3_nt: TGTGCCAGCAGACAAGGACAGGGGGCCGGGGAGCTGTTTTTT

j_call: TRBJ2-5
v_call: TRBV12-3/TRBV12-4
cdr3_length: 14
clone_size: many
d_call: -
cdr3_aa: CASSLPSEGETQYF
cdr3_nt: TGTGCCAGCAGTTTGCCCAGCGAGGGAGAGACCCAGTACTTC

j_call: TRBJ2-7
v_call: TRBV28
cdr3_length: 14
clone_size: -
d_call: TRBD1
cdr3_aa: CASSWEYRGYEQYF
cdr3_nt: TGTGCCAGCAGTTGGGAATACAGGGGCTACGAGCAGTACTTC

j_call: TRBJ1-2
v_call: TRBV4-1
cdr3_length: 18
clone_size: many
d_call: -
cdr3_aa: CASSQLPGQGKANYGYTF
cdr3_nt: TGCGCCAGCAGCCAACTCCCCGGGCAGGGGAAGGCCAACTATGGCTACACCTTC

j_call: TRBJ1-2
v_call: TRBV11-2
cdr3_length: 15
clone_size: -
d_call: -
cdr3_aa: CASSLDKGYYYGYTF
cdr3_nt: TGTGCCAGCAGCTTAGATAAGGGCTATTATTATGGCTACACCTTC

j_call: TRBJ2-7
v_call: TRBV6-1
cdr3_length: 12
clone_size: -
d_call: TRBD1
cdr3_aa: CATDRGGYEQYF
cdr3_nt: TGTGCCACAGACAGGGGGGGATACGAGCAGTACTTC

j_call: TRBJ1-2
v_call: TRBV7-2
cdr3_length: 17
clone_size: many
d_call: -
cdr3_aa: CASSLAGTGFTNYGYTF
cdr3_nt: TGTGCCAGCAGCTTAGCAGGGACGGGCTTTACTAACTATGGCTACACCTTC

j_call: TRBJ1-1
v_call: TRBV19
cdr3_length: 12
clone_size: many
d_call: -
cdr3_aa: CASMRLYTEAFF
cdr3_nt: TGTGCCAGTATGAGGCTTTACACTGAAGCTTTCTTT

j_call: TRBJ2-7
v_call: TRBV7-9
cdr3_length: 15
clone_size: -
d_call: -
cdr3_aa: CASSLALRASDEQYF
cdr3_nt: TGTGCCAGCAGCTTAGCGTTGCGGGCGAGCGACGAGCAGTACTTC

j_call: TRBJ1-1
v_call: TRBV12-3/TRBV12-4
cdr3_length: 14
clone_size: -
d_call: TRBD1
cdr3_aa: CASRVNRGGTEAFF
cdr3_nt: TGTGCCAGCAGGGTCAACAGGGGGGGGACTGAAGCTTTCTTT

j_call: TRBJ1-5
v_call: TRBV6-1
cdr3_length: 11
clone_size: many
d_call: -
cdr3_aa: CASSGGQSQHF
cdr3_nt: TGTGCCAGCAGTGGAGGACAGTCCCAACATTTT

j_call: TRBJ2-2
v_call: TRBV20-1
cdr3_length: 14
clone_size: many
d_call: -
cdr3_aa: CSGGRHSNTGELFF
cdr3_nt: TGCAGTGGTGGTCGGCACTCGAACACCGGGGAGCTGTTTTTT

j_call: TRBJ2-5
v_call: TRBV29-1
cdr3_length: 14
clone_size: many
d_call: TRBD2
cdr3_aa: CSVRLAGGEETQYF
cdr3_nt: TGCAGCGTAAGACTAGCGGGGGGCGAAGAGACCCAGTACTTC